This TCR beta chain was obtained from a study of control samples from healthy donors and cancer patients. Clones were read by immunoSEQ multiplex PCR, and TCRdb kept only the in-frame ones, dropping some. The table has around 100,000 clones, roughly 92% seen once. The receptor was derived from a human donor in good health. The donor label of this sample is uncertain. The sample consisted of blood.

The chain's CDR3 is CATSDLGGVNTGELFF. The CDR3, as DNA: TGTGCCACCAGTGATTTGGGAGGGGTGAACACCGGGGAGCTGTTTTTT. The chain has TRBV24-1 and TRBJ2-2, with D maybe TRBD2 (6 bases). CDR3 length equals 16 residues. V was cut by 0 bases and J by 1 base, with 8 bases left in between. Germline assignment: CDR1 KGHDR and CDR2 SFDVKD.